Listed below are T cell receptor beta chains from one sample, sequenced in a study of OX40 agonist ivuxolimab in advanced cancers. Assay used: immunoSEQ multiplex PCR; TCRdb lists only in-frame clones, some missing. The sample shows approximately 45,000 clones, around 88% of them seen only once. Sequencing used CD4+ or CD8+ T cells sorted from blood, obtained in a trial of the OX40 agonist ivuxolimab. These TCRs come from an adult with an advanced solid tumor such as melanoma, head and neck, liver or kidney cancer. The CDR3 runs from the conserved cysteine through the conserved F or W. Fields, in order: CDR3 DNA, CDR3 protein, V gene, J gene, clone size, D gene. D genes are given only for firm matches. The size entry is marked missing in some rows and otherwise reads once, few, many or a size class.

TGTGCCAGCAAAGGGGTACAACAGGGAGTGTATGGCTACACCTTC	CASKGVQQGVYGYTF	TRBV2	TRBJ1-2	-	-
TGTGCCAGCAGCTTACGATCCGGAAACACTGAAGCTTTCTTT	CASSLRSGNTEAFF	TRBV11-2	TRBJ1-1	-	-
TGTGCCAGCAGTTCCCGGGGACCCTACTACGAGCAGTACTTC	CASSSRGPYYEQYF	TRBV6-6	TRBJ2-7	-	-
TGTGCCAGCAGCCCAAGGGGGGGAGAGAGCACTGAAGCTTTCTTT	CASSPRGGESTEAFF	TRBV9	TRBJ1-1	-	-
TGTGCCAGCAGCTCCGGACTAGCTACTGAGCAGTTCTTC	CASSSGLATEQFF	TRBV11-3	TRBJ2-1	-	TRBD2
TGTGCCAGCAGCCCAAGGACTGTTGGCAGTGAAGCTTTCTTT	CASSPRTVGSEAFF	TRBV28	TRBJ1-1	-	-
TGTGCCAGCAGTCCGATAAATCCCGGGACAGGGGGCACAGATACGCAGTATTTT	CASSPINPGTGGTDTQYF	TRBV27	TRBJ2-3	-	TRBD1
TGTGCCAGCAGTTACTCTTCCTCTTATGGCTACACCTTC	CASSYSSSYGYTF	TRBV6-5	TRBJ1-2	-	-
TGTGCCAGCAGTTTAATGGGAGGGAATGAGCAGTTCTTC	CASSLMGGNEQFF	TRBV6-5	TRBJ2-1	-	TRBD2
TGTGCCAGCAGTAACCGGGACACGAATCAGCCCCAGCATTTT	CASSNRDTNQPQHF	TRBV27	TRBJ1-5	-	-
TGTGCCAGCAGCTTAAGCCACAGGGAGGCGGGAAGGGATGAGCAGTTCTTC	CASSLSHREAGRDEQFF	TRBV7-9	TRBJ2-1	once	-
TGTGCCAGCAGTTACCGCGGATCAGATACGCAGTATTTT	CASSYRGSDTQYF	TRBV6-5	TRBJ2-3	-	-
TGTGCCAGCAGCCTATACCCTCCTGACTCGGGTGATGAGCAGTTCTTC	CASSLYPPDSGDEQFF	TRBV9	TRBJ2-1	-	-
TGTGCCAGCAGCTTAAACAGGGGCGAGCAGTACTTC	CASSLNRGEQYF	TRBV5-6	TRBJ2-7	-	TRBD1
TGTGCCAGCAGCTGGGACAGGGTGGGCTACGAGCAGTACTTC	CASSWDRVGYEQYF	TRBV5-4	TRBJ2-7	-	TRBD1
TGTGCCAGCAGCCACGACAGATTCTACGAGCAGTACTTC	CASSHDRFYEQYF	TRBV28	TRBJ2-7	few	-
TGTGCCAGCAGCCTCGGGGGGGAAGGGACTGAAGCTTTCTTT	CASSLGGEGTEAFF	TRBV28	TRBJ1-1	-	-
TGTGCCAGCAGTTTCCTGAACACTGAAGCTTTCTTT	CASSFLNTEAFF	TRBV28	TRBJ1-1	many	-
TGTGCCAGCAGCCTCAGGGTGGAGAACACTGAAGCTTTCTTT	CASSLRVENTEAFF	TRBV13	TRBJ1-1	-	-
TGTGCCAGCAGTTTTCGGCCGGAGACCCAGTACTTC	CASSFRPETQYF	TRBV28	TRBJ2-5	-	-
TGTGCCAGCAGCGTAGCTGGTGCGGGAGCGGACACCGGGGAGCTGTTTTTT	CASSVAGAGADTGELFF	TRBV9	TRBJ2-2	-	TRBD2
TGTGCCAGTAGTCAGACAGGGATGAGTGAAAAACTGTTTTTT	CASSQTGMSEKLFF	TRBV19	TRBJ1-4	once	TRBD1